The entry below describes one T cell receptor beta chain. The antigen it recognizes is unknown. Qualities for individual bases were not recorded, and no much larger clone is one base off. These data belong to a study of T cell responses to AZD1222 COVID-19 vaccine (TCRdb year 2021). Turning to the overall study: TCR sequencing was performed for more than 230 trial participants, of whom around 200 were given two doses of AZD1222 and around 25 were given two doses of MenACWY control vaccine. Trial participants were enrolled by age into subgroups of 18-55, 56-69 and 70-plus years, and roughly 150, 30 and 60 TCR-sequenced participants, respectively, were included in these subgroups. What the authors observed across the whole study: No day 14 peak-response samples were available, so repertoires were characterized only after the peak T cell response. Conclusions about previously exposed vaccinees are limited, since just six or seven AZD1222 recipients were seropositive for SARS-CoV-2 at baseline. Vaccine-associated CD4 TCRs spanned the whole spike protein, with dominant responses in regions 160-218 and 743-854. A significant rise in spike-specific TCR breadth and depth was observed after two AZD1222 doses relative to day 0 and relative to MenACWY recipients. In the small 56-69-year group, the increase in depth fell short of significance, most likely because of low power. Most participants were white British and females outnumbered males, and the authors suggested that clonal diversity may have been underestimated. Epitopes outside the regions mutated in the B.1.351 and B.1.1.7 variants were reportedly recognized by nearly half of the unique spike-specific TCRs.

In the paper's terms, the time point label means: about 28 days (+/-7) after the second vaccine dose. The treatment or condition label, as the study defines it: meningococcal conjugate vaccine given as trial control. Vaccinee samples came from UK trials COV001 and COV002, including a single-blind randomized controlled phase 2/3 trial of AZD1222 (ChAdOx1 nCoV-19) in healthy adults. For TCRbeta chain sequencing, PBMC samples were collected from trial participants at day 0 and at day 28 after the second dose. The CDR3 regions of human TCRbeta chains were analyzed by immunosequencing. For the original study's pipeline: Repertoire TCRs were checked for matches against a reference library of SARS-CoV-2-specific TCRs that had been generated using the MIRA antigen-specificity platform. Breadth was defined as the fraction of unique TCRs that were SARS-CoV-2-associated, and depth was defined as the fraction of total T cells that were SARS-CoV-2-associated. Using the MIRA data, each spike-specific TCR was mapped to the spike region that the TCR reacts to and placed in a CD4 or CD8 class. Log10-transformed breadth and depth values were compared by one-way ANOVA with Sidak's multiple comparisons tests. Drawn from immuneACCESS, this table holds only the in-frame rearrangements with V and J called that TCRdb kept. Clones are partly lost; checked studies trace under half to an unresolved V gene and leave the rest unexplained. D and trimming come from the DNA, and the V and J calls and clone size come from that table. Recorded for this sample are about 140,000 clones; roughly 89% of them occurred a single time. Roughly 7.5% of the sample comes from the top ten.

For CDR1 and CDR2, the germline V gene (reference sequence) lists SGHKS and YYEKEE. CDR3 length: 14 amino acids, cysteine to phenylalanine. The CDR3 DNA has 42 bases and is translated from base 1. Cut back by 0 bases and 2 bases, the V and J ends lie 7 bases apart. This chain joins TRBV5-5 to TRBJ2-3; the D call could be TRBD1 or TRBD2, with each sharing 5 bases. The sequence derives from an adult who received the MenACWY meningococcal vaccine as a control. The specimen was peripheral blood, collected 28 days after the second dose of the MenACWY control vaccine. The sequenced DNA: TGTGCCAGCAGCTTGGATGGGACCACAGATACGCAGTATTTT. Its protein product is CASSLDGTTDTQYF.